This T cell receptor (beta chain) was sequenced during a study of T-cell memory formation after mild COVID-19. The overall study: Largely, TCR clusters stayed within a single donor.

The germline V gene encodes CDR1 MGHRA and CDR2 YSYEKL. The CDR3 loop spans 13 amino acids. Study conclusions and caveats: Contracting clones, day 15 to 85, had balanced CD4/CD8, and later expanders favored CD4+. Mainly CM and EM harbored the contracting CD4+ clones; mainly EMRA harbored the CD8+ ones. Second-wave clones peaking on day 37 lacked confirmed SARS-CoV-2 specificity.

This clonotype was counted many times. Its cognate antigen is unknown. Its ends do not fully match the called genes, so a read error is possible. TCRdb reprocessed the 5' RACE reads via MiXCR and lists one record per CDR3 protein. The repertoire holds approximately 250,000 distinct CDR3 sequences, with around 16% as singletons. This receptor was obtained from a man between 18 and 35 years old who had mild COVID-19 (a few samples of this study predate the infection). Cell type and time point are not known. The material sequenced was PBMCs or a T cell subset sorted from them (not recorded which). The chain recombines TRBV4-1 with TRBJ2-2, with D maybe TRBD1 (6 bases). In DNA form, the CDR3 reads TGTGCCAGCAGTCAGGACAGAACCGGGGAGCTGTTTTTT. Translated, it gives CASSQDRTGELFF.